The clone carrying this T cell receptor beta chain was observed a few times. The antigen is unknown. The data are from a study of T-cell reconstitution after alpha-beta-depleted transplantation in children. Regarding the study as a whole: T-cell numbers and diversity, one year after transplant, stemmed largely from T cells that were newly produced. Where some patients showed high TCRbeta diversity at day 60, it came from recipient T cells and thymic progenitors that had survived. Alpha-beta T cells about two months after transplant reportedly derived from several hundred expanded graft clones.

Using unique molecular identifiers, the investigators prepared the TCRbeta library. TCRdb re-called the PCR reads with MiXCR, one entry per CDR3 protein. The sample holds about 980,000 distinct CDR3 sequences; about 26% are singletons and the top ten take roughly 30%. The source of this sequence is a boy in the first two years of life who had a stem cell transplant for SCID, so the T cells may come from the graft donor. Sequencing was performed on PBMCs, mostly from graft donor cells, taken 360 days after TCRalphabeta/CD19-depleted stem cell transplant.

CDR3 coding DNA: TGTGCCTGGGACCGGGACAGCACGAACACTGAAGCTTTCTTT. Encoded protein: CAWDRDSTNTEAFF. The chain employs TRBV30 and TRBJ1-1, with 7 bases lining up with TRBD1. Trimming took 5 bases from V and 1 from J; bases not matched to a gene: 7. This CDR3 contains 14 residues. The germline V gene encodes CDR1 GTSNPN and CDR2 SVGIG (reference sequence).